This record concerns one TCR beta chain sequence. The data originate from a study of blood T cell repertoires in COVID-19. For the study at large: T cells, B-cell-depleted T cells, or PBMCs provided the cDNA or gDNA that served as material.

Seattle patients were enrolled during active infection and followed longitudinally. The authors' processing: Amplifying reference gene primers gave estimates of nucleated cell counts. The assay was immunoSEQ multiplex PCR, and TCRdb's table has in-frame clones only and misses some. The DNA gave D and trimming, while V, J and clone size come from that table. The data hold 350,000 to 450,000 clones, with 80% to 90% observed a single time. The CDR3 runs 16 residues. CDR1 and CDR2 (germline): MNHEY, SVGAGI. With 4 bases removed from V and 3 bases from J, the gap between germline ends came to 19 bases. The V gene is TRBV6-5, the J gene TRBJ2-7; D perhaps matches TRBD1 (7 bases). The sample was peripheral blood. This clonotype was sampled from a woman aged 60-75 years with COVID-19, enrolled during active disease. CDR3 nucleotides: TGTGCCAGCAGTTGGGCCAGGGGGGCCTCCTTCTACGAGCAGTACTTC. Amino acids: CASSWARGASFYEQYF.